Presented here are 10 T cell receptor beta chains from one specimen sequenced in a study of T cells in localized non-small cell lung cancer. Measured with immunoSEQ multiplex PCR; TCRdb has only the in-frame clones, and not every one. The sample lists about 1,400 clones; 35% to 45% were seen once. The specimen comprised lung tumor tissue, sampled before any cancer treatment. The receptors were sampled from a male donor aged 60 or over with stage I squamous cell lung carcinoma.

There are a few counts of this clone. The chain combines TRBV9 with TRBJ2-3, with 7 bases identical to TRBD1. J lost 7 bases, V lost 0 bases, and 11 bases had no gene match. From germline, CDR1 is SGDLS and CDR2 YYNGEE. This CDR3 spans 16 amino acids. CDR3 loop: CASSVAGQARRNTQYF. CDR3 coding DNA: TGTGCCAGCAGCGTAGCCGGACAGGCCAGGAGGAATACGCAGTATTTT.

The chain couples TRBV11-3 to TRBJ2-7; TRBD1 is a possible D gene (6 bases). V was cut by 1 base and J by 4 bases, with 14 bases left in between. The CDR3 length is 15 residues. Germline V gives CDR1 SGHNT, CDR2 YENEEA. The CDR3 bases are TGTGCCAGCAGCTTAGGACTGGGGGCTCCATACGAGCAGTACTTC. Protein: CASSLGLGAPYEQYF.

This clone was counted a few times. This chain connects TRBV9 to TRBJ2-2; D may be TRBD1 or TRBD2 (6 bases each). CDR1 and CDR2 from the germline V gene are SGDLS and YYNGEE. Trimming shortened V by 0 bases and J by 0 bases, and 9 bases separated the two germline ends. The CDR3 contains 16 residues. The CDR3 sequence: CASSVVGGSNTGELFF. In DNA form, the CDR3 reads TGTGCCAGCAGCGTAGTGGGGGGCTCGAACACCGGGGAGCTGTTTTTT.

A few counts support this clone. Sequence at one end of the junction differs from germline and may be a read error. At least one base is unread or ambiguous, so its residue appears as X. The chain joins TRBV25-1 to TRBJ1-1, with 11 positions matching TRBD1. Germline CDR1 MGHDK, CDR2 SYGVNS. The CDR3 extends over 18 amino acids. The CDR3 reads CAXSEGGQGVFWGTEAFF. CDR3 DNA: TGTGCCARCAGTGAAGGGGGACAGGGGGTGTTCTGGGGCACTGAAGCTTTCTTT.

This clone rates as medium-sized (0.01 to 0.1%). Germline is not matched at one junction end, which may reflect a read error. This chain's CDR3 is CAGRTSGKTDTQYF. In nucleotides, the CDR3 is TGTGCCGGCAGGACTAGCGGAAAAACAGATACGCAGTATTTT. The rearrangement links TRBV6-8 to TRBJ2-3, with TRBD2 identical over 10 bases. The germline gives CDR1 MNHGY, CDR2 SAAAGT. The CDR3 is 14 residues long.

This clone was seen a few times. The CDR3 reads CASSPRGVGTDTQYF. The CDR3 nucleotides read TGTGCCAGCAGTCCCCGAGGGGTGGGCACAGATACGCAGTATTTT. The rearrangement joins TRBV6-8 to TRBJ2-3; possibly TRBD1 or TRBD2 for D (5 bases each). With 5 bases removed from V and 1 base from J, the gap between germline ends came to 13 bases. The CDR3 is 15 residues long. Germline-derived CDR1 and CDR2 are MNHGY and SAAAGT.

By share, this clone counts as large. V and J are TRBV6-8 and TRBJ2-5; 7 nucleotides line up with TRBD2. CDR1 MNHGY and CDR2 SAAAGT come from the germline V gene. CDR3 length: 14 amino acids. V gave up 6 bases and J gave up 4 bases; unmatched junction bases: 8. CDR3 residues: CASRGEGEGETQYF. The CDR3 nucleotides read TGTGCCAGCAGGGGGGAGGGAGAAGGAGAGACCCAGTACTTC.

The rearrangement joins TRBV30 to TRBJ2-7, with D unclear. CDR3 size: 12 residues. Germline CDR1 GTSNPN, CDR2 SVGIG (reference sequence). V was trimmed by 3 bases and J by 2 bases, leaving 8 bases between them. CDR3 nucleotides: TGTGCCTGGAGAATTCCCCCCTACGAGCAGTACTTC. Protein: CAWRIPPYEQYF. Combining the CDR3 with reference TRBV30 and TRBJ2-7 gives the whole variable domain SQTIHQWPATLVQPVGSPLSLECTVEGTSNPNLYWYRQAAGRGLQLLFYSVGIGQISSEVPQNLSASRPQDRQFILSSKKLLLSDSGFYLCAWRIPPYEQYFGPGTRLTVT.

This clone was seen a handful of times. This rearrangement joins TRBV11-3 to TRBJ2-5; 9 positions agree with TRBD1. The germline V gene encodes CDR1 SGHNT and CDR2 YENEEA. This CDR3 has 15 residues. V lost 5 bases, J lost 6 bases, and 10 bases stayed unmatched. The CDR3, as DNA: TGTGCCAGCAGCCCCCCCGGACAGGGGTTCAAGACCCAGTACTTC. Translating gives CASSPPGQGFKTQYF.

This chain joins TRBV19 and TRBJ2-5; tentative D call: TRBD1 (6 bases). V lost 1 base and J lost 4, with 10 bases in between. The CDR3 contains 14 residues. Germline loops: CDR1 LNHDA, CDR2 SQIVND (reference sequence). CDR3 bases: TGTGCCAGTAGTATAGCGTCAGGGGCAGAGACCCAGTACTTC. Its protein is CASSIASGAETQYF.